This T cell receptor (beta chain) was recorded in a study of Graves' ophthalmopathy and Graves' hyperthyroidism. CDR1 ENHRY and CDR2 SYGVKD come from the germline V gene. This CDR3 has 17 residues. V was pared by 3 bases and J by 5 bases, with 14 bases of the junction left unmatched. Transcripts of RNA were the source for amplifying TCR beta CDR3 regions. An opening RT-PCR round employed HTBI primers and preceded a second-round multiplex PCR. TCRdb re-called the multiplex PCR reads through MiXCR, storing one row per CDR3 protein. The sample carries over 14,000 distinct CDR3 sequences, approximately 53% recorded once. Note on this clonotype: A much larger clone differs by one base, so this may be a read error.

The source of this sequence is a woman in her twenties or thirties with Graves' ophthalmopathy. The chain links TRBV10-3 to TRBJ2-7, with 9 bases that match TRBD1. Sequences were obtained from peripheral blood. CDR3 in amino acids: CAISDREQGARADEQYF. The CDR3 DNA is TGTGCCATCAGTGATAGAGAACAGGGGGCGCGTGCGGACGAGCAGTACTTC.